This is a list of T cell receptor beta chains from one sample in a study of beta chain features in type 1 diabetes. The data were produced by immunoSEQ multiplex PCR, yet TCRdb's version contains in-frame clones alone and is incomplete. Counted here are under 950,000 clones, about 17% occurring once; the ten biggest clones make up 0.023%. Sequenced input: naive CD4+ T cells from blood. The receptor source for this set is a woman between 18 and 29 years old in good health. Both conserved end residues are part of each CDR3. The order of the fields is J gene, D gene, clone size, V gene, CDR3 DNA, CDR3 protein. A D gene is named only where the DNA matches it firmly. Rows give clone size only sometimes, using once, few, many, or a class for an expanded clone.

J gene: TRBJ2-7
D gene: TRBD1
clone size: few
V gene: TRBV20-1
CDR3 DNA: TGCAGTGCTAGAGGAGACAGGGTACAGTACTTC
CDR3 protein: CSARGDRVQYF

J gene: TRBJ2-7
D gene: TRBD1
clone size: NA
V gene: TRBV29-1
CDR3 DNA: TGCAGCGTAGGGACAGGGGACGAGCAGTACTTC
CDR3 protein: CSVGTGDEQYF

J gene: TRBJ2-7
D gene: NA
clone size: few
V gene: TRBV25-1
CDR3 DNA: TGTGCCAGCGCGGGGATTGGCGGGAAGGGGCAGTACTTC
CDR3 protein: CASAGIGGKGQYF

J gene: TRBJ2-4
D gene: NA
clone size: NA
V gene: TRBV2
CDR3 DNA: TGTGCCAGCAGTGACCTGACAGGTGTGGTAGCCAAAAACATTCAGTACTTC
CDR3 protein: CASSDLTGVVAKNIQYF

J gene: TRBJ2-2
D gene: NA
clone size: many
V gene: TRBV10-3
CDR3 DNA: TGTGCCATCAGTGGACGGAACACCGGGGAGCTGTTTTTT
CDR3 protein: CAISGRNTGELFF

J gene: TRBJ2-5
D gene: NA
clone size: few
V gene: TRBV11-2
CDR3 DNA: TGTGCCAGCAGCCAAGATAAGGCGTTTCAAGAGACCCAGTACTTC
CDR3 protein: CASSQDKAFQETQYF

J gene: TRBJ1-2
D gene: TRBD1
clone size: NA
V gene: TRBV7-9
CDR3 DNA: TGTGCCAGCACAAATACCGGGACAGGACCCTTCTCTGGCTACACCTTC
CDR3 protein: CASTNTGTGPFSGYTF

J gene: TRBJ1-1
D gene: TRBD1
clone size: NA
V gene: TRBV14
CDR3 DNA: TGTGCCAGCAAAGAACAGGGGGCGTTTGGTGAAGCTTTCTTT
CDR3 protein: CASKEQGAFGEAFF

J gene: TRBJ1-2
D gene: NA
clone size: NA
V gene: TRBV29-1
CDR3 DNA: TGCAGCGTTGAGCCGGGGGAGGGCTACTATGGCTACACCTTC
CDR3 protein: CSVEPGEGYYGYTF

J gene: TRBJ2-7
D gene: NA
clone size: NA
V gene: TRBV19
CDR3 DNA: TGTGCCAGTAGTATGGGTTCAGGATTGGGCTACGAGCAGTACTTC
CDR3 protein: CASSMGSGLGYEQYF

J gene: TRBJ2-1
D gene: NA
clone size: NA
V gene: TRBV29-1
CDR3 DNA: TGCAGCGCCGGGCTTTTGAATGAGCAGTTCTTC
CDR3 protein: CSAGLLNEQFF

J gene: TRBJ1-1
D gene: NA
clone size: few
V gene: TRBV7-3
CDR3 DNA: TGTGCCAGCAGCTTAAGTGGCCTAGGGGTGAACACTGAAGCTTTCTTT
CDR3 protein: CASSLSGLGVNTEAFF

J gene: TRBJ2-2
D gene: TRBD1
clone size: NA
V gene: TRBV6-5
CDR3 DNA: TGTGCCAGCCAGGGGGCAACCGGGGAGCTGTTTTTT
CDR3 protein: CASQGATGELFF

J gene: TRBJ2-5
D gene: NA
clone size: NA
V gene: TRBV15
CDR3 DNA: TGTGCCACCAGCAGAGATGGGCCGGAGACCCAGTACTTC
CDR3 protein: CATSRDGPETQYF

J gene: TRBJ2-7
D gene: NA
clone size: few
V gene: TRBV7-2
CDR3 DNA: TGTGCCAGCAGCCGAAGGGGTGCCTACGAGCAGTACTTC
CDR3 protein: CASSRRGAYEQYF

J gene: TRBJ2-3
D gene: NA
clone size: few
V gene: TRBV7-3
CDR3 DNA: TGTGCCAGCAGCGCTGAGGCTTTGCGGTCCGGTGGTACGCAGTATTTT
CDR3 protein: CASSAEALRSGGTQYF

J gene: TRBJ2-6
D gene: NA
clone size: NA
V gene: TRBV7-9
CDR3 DNA: TGTGCCAGCAGCTTATGGCAGGGTGTTGTCTCTGGGGCCAACGTCCTGACTTTC
CDR3 protein: CASSLWQGVVSGANVLTF

J gene: TRBJ2-3
D gene: NA
clone size: few
V gene: TRBV5-1
CDR3 DNA: TGCGCCAGCAGCTTAAACCAACAGGGGCTAGCGGTGACAGATACGCAGTATTTT
CDR3 protein: CASSLNQQGLAVTDTQYF